This is a list of T cell receptor beta chains from one sample in a study of T cell responses to AZD1222 COVID-19 vaccine. This table comes from immunoSEQ multiplex PCR, and its TCRdb copy is limited to in-frame clones, with some not included. The sample has about 140,000 clones, more than 80% seen once. Sequenced here: peripheral blood, sampled on day 0 of AZD1222 vaccination. The origin of the receptors is an adult in good health. CDR3s include the opening cysteine and the closing phenylalanine or tryptophan. Fields, in order: V gene, J gene, D gene, clone size, CDR3 length, CDR3 protein, CDR3 DNA. The D gene is left open where the match is weak. Size is stated for part of the rows, as once, few or many counts, or as a class when the clone is expanded.

>TRBV6-5|TRBJ1-5|.|.|14
CASRGRISNQPQHF
TGTGCCAGCAGAGGACGGATTAGCAATCAGCCCCAGCATTTT
>TRBV19|TRBJ1-3|.|.|15
CASRLNPDLGNTIYF
TGTGCCAGTAGATTAAACCCAGATCTGGGAAACACCATATATTTT
>TRBV18|TRBJ2-7|.|.|14
CASSLPRDSYEQYF
TGTGCCAGCTCACTACCCCGCGATTCCTACGAGCAGTACTTC
>TRBV6-2/TRBV6-3|TRBJ2-7|.|.|13
CASSYRTPYEQYF
TGTGCCAGCAGTTACCGGACCCCCTACGAGCAGTACTTC
>TRBV27|TRBJ2-2|TRBD1|.|16
CASSLRDRVATGELFF
TGTGCCAGCAGTTTACGGGACAGGGTTGCGACCGGGGAGCTGTTTTTT
>TRBV15|TRBJ2-5|.|few|16
CATSSPTRGAQETQYF
TGTGCCACCAGCTCCCCAACGCGGGGCGCTCAAGAGACCCAGTACTTC
>TRBV28|TRBJ1-5|TRBD1|.|15
CASSLWDRGNQPQHF
TGTGCCAGCAGTTTATGGGACAGGGGAAATCAGCCCCAGCATTTT
>TRBV7-9|TRBJ2-7|.|once|15
CASSLDPDTYYEQYF
TGTGCCAGCAGCTTAGATCCAGACACCTACTACGAGCAGTACTTC
>TRBV3-1/TRBV3-2|TRBJ1-6|.|.|14
CASSPERLNSPLHF
TGTGCCAGCAGCCCAGAGAGACTTAATTCACCCCTCCACTTT
>TRBV6-5|TRBJ2-7|TRBD1|.|14
CASRDRGSSYEQYF
TGTGCCAGCAGGGACAGGGGAAGCTCCTACGAGCAGTACTTC
>TRBV6-1|TRBJ1-4|TRBD1|.|17
CASSEYRGRATNEKLFF
TGTGCCAGCAGTGAATACAGGGGGCGAGCAACTAATGAAAAACTGTTTTTT
>TRBV10-3|TRBJ1-1|.|.|17
CAIREGLSGGIGTEAFF
TGTGCCATCAGAGAAGGTTTATCTGGGGGCATCGGCACTGAAGCTTTCTTT
>TRBV9|TRBJ2-3|TRBD2|once|17
CASSVRGLAGGTDTQYF
TGTGCCAGCAGCGTACGAGGACTAGCGGGGGGGACAGATACGCAGTATTTT
>TRBV6-1|TRBJ2-1|.|once|11
CASSDRDQQFF
TGTGCCAGCAGTGATCGGGACCAGCAGTTCTTC
>TRBV2|TRBJ1-3|.|.|16
CASSLQPLPSGNTIYF
TGTGCCAGCAGTCTACAGCCCTTACCCTCTGGAAACACCATATATTTT
>TRBV18|TRBJ1-1|TRBD1|.|16
CASSFRQGDLSTEAFF
TGTGCCAGCTCATTTCGACAGGGGGATCTAAGCACTGAAGCTTTCTTT
>TRBV2|TRBJ1-1|.|.|15
CASSPVDRSGTEAFF
TGTGCCAGCAGTCCGGTTGACAGGAGCGGAACTGAAGCTTTCTTT
>TRBV3-1/TRBV3-2|TRBJ1-1|TRBD1|.|16
CASSQAGQGKRAEAFF
TGTGCCAGCAGCCAAGCGGGACAGGGGAAGAGGGCTGAAGCTTTCTTT
>TRBV19|TRBJ2-2|.|.|13
CASTFSANGELFF
TGTGCCAGTACCTTTAGCGCTAACGGGGAGCTGTTTTTT
>TRBV28|TRBJ1-1|.|.|14
CASSFAGGITEAFF
TGTGCCAGCAGTTTTGCGGGAGGGATAACTGAAGCTTTCTTT
>TRBV25-1|TRBJ2-2|TRBD2|.|14
CASSGVGEGGELFF
TGTGCCAGCAGTGGAGTGGGGGAGGGCGGGGAGCTGTTTTTT
>TRBV20-1|TRBJ1-2|.|.|11
CSASRDYGYTF
TGCAGTGCTAGCCGGGACTATGGCTACACCTTC
>TRBV6-5|TRBJ2-5|.|.|14
CASSFLGSGETQYF
TGTGCCAGCAGTTTCTTGGGCAGTGGAGAGACCCAGTACTTC
>TRBV24-1|TRBJ2-5|.|.|16
CATSDLRGRGEETQYF
TGTGCCACCAGTGATTTACGGGGCAGGGGGGAAGAGACCCAGTACTTC
>TRBV10-2|TRBJ1-2|TRBD1|.|14
CASRDRVWNYGYTF
TGCGCCAGCAGGGACAGGGTGTGGAACTATGGCTACACCTTC
>TRBV6-5|TRBJ1-1|.|.|15
CASSYGPVMNTEAFF
TGTGCCAGCAGTTACGGGCCGGTTATGAACACTGAAGCTTTCTTT